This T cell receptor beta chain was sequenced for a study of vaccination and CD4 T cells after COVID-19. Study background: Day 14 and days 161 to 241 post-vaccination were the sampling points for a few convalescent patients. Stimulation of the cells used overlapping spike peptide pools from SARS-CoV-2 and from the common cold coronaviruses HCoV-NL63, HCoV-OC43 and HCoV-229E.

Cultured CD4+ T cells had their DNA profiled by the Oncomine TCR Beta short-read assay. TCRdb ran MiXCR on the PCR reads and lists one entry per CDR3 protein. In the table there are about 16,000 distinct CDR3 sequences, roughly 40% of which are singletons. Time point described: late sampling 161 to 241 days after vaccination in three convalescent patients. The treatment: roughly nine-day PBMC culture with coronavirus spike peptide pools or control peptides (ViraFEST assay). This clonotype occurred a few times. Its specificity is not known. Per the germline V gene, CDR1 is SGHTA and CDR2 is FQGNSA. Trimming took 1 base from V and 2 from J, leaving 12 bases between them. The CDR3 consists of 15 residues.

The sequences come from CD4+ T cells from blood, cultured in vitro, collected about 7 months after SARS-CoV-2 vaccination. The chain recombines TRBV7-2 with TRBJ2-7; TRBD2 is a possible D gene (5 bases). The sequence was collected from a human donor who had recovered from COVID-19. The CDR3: CASSLDLRRAYEQYF. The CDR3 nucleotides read TGTGCCAGCAGCTTAGACCTCCGGCGGGCCTACGAGCAGTACTTC.